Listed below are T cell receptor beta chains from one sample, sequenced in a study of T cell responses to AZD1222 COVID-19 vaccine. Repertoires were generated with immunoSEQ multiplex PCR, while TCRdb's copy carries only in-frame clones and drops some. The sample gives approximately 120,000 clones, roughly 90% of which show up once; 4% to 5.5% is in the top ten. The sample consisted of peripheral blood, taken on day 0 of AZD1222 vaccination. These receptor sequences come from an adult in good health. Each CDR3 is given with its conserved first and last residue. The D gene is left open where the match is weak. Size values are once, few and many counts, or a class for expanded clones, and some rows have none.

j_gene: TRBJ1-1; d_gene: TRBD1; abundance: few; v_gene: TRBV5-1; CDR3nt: TGCGCCAGCAGCTTGGAGGGGACAGCGAACACTGAAGCTTTCTTT; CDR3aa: CASSLEGTANTEAFF
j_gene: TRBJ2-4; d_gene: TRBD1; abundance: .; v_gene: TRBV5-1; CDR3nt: TGCGCCAGCAGCTGGGACAGGGGAGAAAACATTCAGTACTTC; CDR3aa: CASSWDRGENIQYF
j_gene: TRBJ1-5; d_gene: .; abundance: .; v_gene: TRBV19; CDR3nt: TGTGCCAGTAGGGGCACAGGACAGCCCCAGCATTTT; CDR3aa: CASRGTGQPQHF
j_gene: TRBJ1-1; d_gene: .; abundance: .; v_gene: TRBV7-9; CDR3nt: TGTGCCAGCAGCGTCCGGGACCGGGAAACTGAAGCTTTCTTT; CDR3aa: CASSVRDRETEAFF
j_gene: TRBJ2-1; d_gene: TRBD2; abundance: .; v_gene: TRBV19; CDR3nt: TGTGCCAGTAGTATACTAGCGGGAGATCTGGTCAATGAGCAGTTCTTC; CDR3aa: CASSILAGDLVNEQFF
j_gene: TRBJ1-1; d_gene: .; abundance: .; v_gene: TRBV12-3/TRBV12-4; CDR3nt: TGTGCCAGCGCCCGAGTTATGAACACTGAAGCTTTCTTT; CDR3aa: CASARVMNTEAFF
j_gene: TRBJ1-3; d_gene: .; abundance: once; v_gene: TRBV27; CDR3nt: TGTGCCAGCAGTTTATCAGAGGAAACCTCTGGAAACACCATATATTTT; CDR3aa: CASSLSEETSGNTIYF
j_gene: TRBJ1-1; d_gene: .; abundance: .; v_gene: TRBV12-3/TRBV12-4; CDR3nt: TGTGCCAGCACCTCGGGCGGGAACACTGAAGCTTTCTTT; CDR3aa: CASTSGGNTEAFF
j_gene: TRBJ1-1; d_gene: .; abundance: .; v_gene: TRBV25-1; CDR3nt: TGTGCCAGCAGTGAGGGGGGACCCCTAAAAGCTTTCTTT; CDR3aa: CASSEGGPLKAFF
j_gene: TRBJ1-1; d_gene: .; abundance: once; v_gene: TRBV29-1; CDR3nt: TGCAGCGGGGCCCTATCGCGGGACACTGAAGCTTTCTTT; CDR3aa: CSGALSRDTEAFF